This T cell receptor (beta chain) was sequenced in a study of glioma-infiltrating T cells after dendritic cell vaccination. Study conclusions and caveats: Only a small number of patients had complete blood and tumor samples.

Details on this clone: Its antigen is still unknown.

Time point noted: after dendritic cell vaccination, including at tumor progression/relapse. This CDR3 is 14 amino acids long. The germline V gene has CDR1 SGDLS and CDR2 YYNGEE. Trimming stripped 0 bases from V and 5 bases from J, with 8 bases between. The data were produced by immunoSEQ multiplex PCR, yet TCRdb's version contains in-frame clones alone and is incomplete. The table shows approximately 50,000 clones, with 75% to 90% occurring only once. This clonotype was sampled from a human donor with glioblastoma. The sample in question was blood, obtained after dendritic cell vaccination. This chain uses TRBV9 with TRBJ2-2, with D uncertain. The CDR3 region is CASSVVSPTGELFF. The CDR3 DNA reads TGTGCCAGCAGCGTAGTCAGTCCGACCGGGGAGCTGTTTTTT.